This T cell receptor beta chain was observed in a study of cytomegalovirus exposure and HLA in healthy donors. Study findings and constraints: A later analysis showed that HLA-associated TCR beta chains had undergone more clonal expansion than equally common others.

In regard to this clone: Its antigen remains unknown. This may stem from a read error, because a much larger clone lies one nucleotide away.

The primer mix had 60 Vbeta and 13 Jbeta primers. The data were produced by immunoSEQ multiplex PCR, yet TCRdb's version contains in-frame clones alone and is incomplete. In the table there are about 97,000 clones, over 8% of which are singletons. Between the trimmed V and J ends, which lost 1 base and 4 bases, there was a span of 7 bases. The CDR3 is made up of 13 amino acids. Germline values: CDR1 SGHAT, CDR2 FQNNGV. Input material: PBMCs. The sequence derives from a man aged 45-60 years in good health and CMV-seropositive. The chain has TRBV11-2 and TRBJ2-5; D possibly corresponds to TRBD2 (6 bases). CDR3 loop: CASSLAGVETQYF. CDR3 coding DNA: TGTGCCAGCAGCTTAGCGGGAGTAGAGACCCAGTACTTC.